This paragraph reports one T cell receptor beta chain. Profiled with immunoSEQ multiplex PCR; TCRdb holds only in-frame clones, not every one. The repertoire holds about 76,000 clones, with less than 95% as singletons. The data were taken from a study of T cell changes during pregnancy in multiple sclerosis. This CDR3 spans 16 amino acids. Germline V gene lookup returns CDR1 SGDLS and CDR2 YYNGEE. V dropped 3 bases and J dropped 0; count of bases not matched to a gene: 2. Sequences were derived from peripheral blood, sampled in the third trimester of pregnancy. The V call is TRBV9, the J call TRBJ2-2; 10 nucleotides align to TRBD2. This receptor was identified in a female donor with multiple sclerosis, enrolled in a pregnancy study. The CDR3 spells CASSATSGANTGELFF. CDR3 coding DNA: TGTGCCAGCAGCGCAACTAGCGGGGCGAACACCGGGGAGCTGTTTTTT.